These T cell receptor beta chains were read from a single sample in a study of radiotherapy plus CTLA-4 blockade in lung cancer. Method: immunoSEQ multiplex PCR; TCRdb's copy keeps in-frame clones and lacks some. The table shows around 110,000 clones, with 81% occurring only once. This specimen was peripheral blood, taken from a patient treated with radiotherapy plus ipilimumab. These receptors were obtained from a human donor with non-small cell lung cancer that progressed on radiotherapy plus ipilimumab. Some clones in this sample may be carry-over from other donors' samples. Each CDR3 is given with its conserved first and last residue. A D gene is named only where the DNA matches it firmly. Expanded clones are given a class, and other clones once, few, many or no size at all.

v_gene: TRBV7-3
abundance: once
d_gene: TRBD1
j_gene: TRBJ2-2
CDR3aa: CASSLTGDSRNTGELFF
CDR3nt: TGTGCCAGCAGCTTAACGGGGGACAGCCGGAACACCGGGGAGCTGTTTTTT

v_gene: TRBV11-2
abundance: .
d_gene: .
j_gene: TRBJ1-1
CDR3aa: CASSPRGPNTEAFF
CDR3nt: TGTGCCAGCAGCCCGCGGGGACCGAACACTGAAGCTTTCTTT

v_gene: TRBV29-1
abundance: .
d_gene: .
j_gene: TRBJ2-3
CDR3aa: CSVEVWGTDTQYF
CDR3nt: TGCAGCGTTGAAGTTTGGGGCACAGATACGCAGTATTTT

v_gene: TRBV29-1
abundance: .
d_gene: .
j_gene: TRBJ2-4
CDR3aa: CSVSQPENIQYF
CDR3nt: TGCAGCGTTTCACAGCCGGAAAACATTCAGTACTTC

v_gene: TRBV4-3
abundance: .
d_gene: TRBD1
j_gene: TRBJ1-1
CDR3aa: CASSYGQGARTEAFF
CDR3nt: TGCGCCAGCAGCTACGGACAGGGGGCGCGGACTGAAGCTTTCTTT

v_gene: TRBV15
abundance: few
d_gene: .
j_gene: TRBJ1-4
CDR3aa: CATSSRHTTNEKLFF
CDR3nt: TGTGCCACCAGCAGCAGACATACAACTAATGAAAAACTGTTTTTT

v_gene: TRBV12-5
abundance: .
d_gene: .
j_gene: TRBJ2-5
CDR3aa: CASSPEGPEGQYF
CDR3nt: TGTGCTAGTAGCCCCGAGGGCCCCGAGGGCCAGTACTTC

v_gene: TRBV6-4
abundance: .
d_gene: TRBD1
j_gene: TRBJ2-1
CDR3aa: CARTPGQTPSVPYNEQFF
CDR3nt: TGTGCCAGGACTCCGGGACAGACCCCCTCTGTTCCCTACAATGAGCAGTTCTTC

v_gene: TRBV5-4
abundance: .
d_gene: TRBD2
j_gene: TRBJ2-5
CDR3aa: CASSSGGRETQYF
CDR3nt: TGTGCCAGCAGCTCGGGGGGGAGGGAGACCCAGTACTTC

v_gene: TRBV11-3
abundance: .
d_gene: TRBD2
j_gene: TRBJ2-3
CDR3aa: CASSQGTSGSSSTDTQYF
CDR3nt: TGTGCCAGCAGCCAAGGGACTAGCGGGTCCTCTAGCACAGATACGCAGTATTTT

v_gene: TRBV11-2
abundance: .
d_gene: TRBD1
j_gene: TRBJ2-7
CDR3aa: CASSLNRGHVYEQYF
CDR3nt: TGTGCCAGCAGCCTAAACAGGGGGCATGTATACGAGCAGTACTTC

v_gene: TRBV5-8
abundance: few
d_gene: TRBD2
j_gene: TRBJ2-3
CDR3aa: CASSLGLAADTQYF
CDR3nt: TGTGCCAGCAGCTTGGGTCTAGCGGCAGATACGCAGTATTTT

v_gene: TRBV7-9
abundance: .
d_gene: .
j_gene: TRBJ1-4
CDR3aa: CASSLERLNEKLFF
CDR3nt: TGTGCCAGCAGCTTAGAGAGGCTTAATGAAAAACTGTTTTTT

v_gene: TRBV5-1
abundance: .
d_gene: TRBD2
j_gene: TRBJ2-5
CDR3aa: CASSSTGGEETQYF
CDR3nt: TGCGCCAGCAGCTCCACGGGAGGGGAAGAGACCCAGTACTTC

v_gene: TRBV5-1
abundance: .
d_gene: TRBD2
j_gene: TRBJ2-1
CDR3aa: CASSRLAGGFNEQFF
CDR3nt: TGCGCCAGCAGCCGTCTAGCGGGGGGGTTCAATGAGCAGTTCTTC

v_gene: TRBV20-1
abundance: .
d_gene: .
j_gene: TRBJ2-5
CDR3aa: CSASRRETQYF
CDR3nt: TGCAGTGCTAGCAGGAGAGAGACCCAGTACTTC

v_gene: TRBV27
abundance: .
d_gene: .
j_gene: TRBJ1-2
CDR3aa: CASSRTDLGSGYTF
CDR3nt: TGTGCCAGCAGTCGAACGGATTTGGGATCTGGCTACACCTTC

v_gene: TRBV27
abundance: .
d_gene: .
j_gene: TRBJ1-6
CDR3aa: CASSLRTRSSPLHF
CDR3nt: TGTGCCAGCAGTTTAAGGACAAGGAGTTCACCCCTCCACTTT

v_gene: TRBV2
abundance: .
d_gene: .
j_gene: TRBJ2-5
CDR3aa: CASSAGRRGETQYF
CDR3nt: TGTGCCAGCAGTGCGGGCAGGCGAGGAGAGACCCAGTACTTC

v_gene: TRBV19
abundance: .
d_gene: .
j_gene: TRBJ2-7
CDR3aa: CASRGEYEQYF
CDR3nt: TGTGCCAGTAGGGGAGAGTACGAGCAGTACTTC

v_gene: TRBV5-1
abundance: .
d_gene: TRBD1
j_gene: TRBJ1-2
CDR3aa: CASSQSSTRGPNYGYTF
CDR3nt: TGCGCCAGCAGCCAAAGTTCCACCAGGGGGCCTAACTATGGCTACACCTTC

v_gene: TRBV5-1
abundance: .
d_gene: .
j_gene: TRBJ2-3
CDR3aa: CASSLQAGYTDTQYF
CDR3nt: TGCGCCAGCAGCTTGCAGGCAGGATACACAGATACGCAGTATTTT

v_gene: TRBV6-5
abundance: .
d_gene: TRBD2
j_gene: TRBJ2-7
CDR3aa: CASSYSLAGGFEQYF
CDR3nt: TGTGCCAGCAGTTACTCGCTAGCGGGGGGATTCGAGCAGTACTTC

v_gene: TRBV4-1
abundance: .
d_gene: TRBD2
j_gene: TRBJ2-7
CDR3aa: CASSQDLPIAGGSSYEQYF
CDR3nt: TGCGCCAGCAGCCAAGATCTCCCAATAGCGGGGGGGTCCTCCTACGAGCAGTACTTC

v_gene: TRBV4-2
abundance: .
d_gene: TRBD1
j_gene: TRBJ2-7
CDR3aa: CASSQPTGTGIYEQYF
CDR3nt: TGTGCCAGCAGCCAACCAACCGGGACAGGGATCTACGAGCAGTACTTC

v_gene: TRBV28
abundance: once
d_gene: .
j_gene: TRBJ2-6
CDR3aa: CASSATRTQSRANVLTF
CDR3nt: TGTGCCAGCAGTGCTACCCGGACACAAAGTCGGGCCAACGTCCTGACTTTC

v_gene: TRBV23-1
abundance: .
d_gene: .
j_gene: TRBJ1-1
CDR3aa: CASSQPFPRDGAFF
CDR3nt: TGCGCCAGCAGTCAACCATTCCCCCGGGACGGAGCTTTCTTT

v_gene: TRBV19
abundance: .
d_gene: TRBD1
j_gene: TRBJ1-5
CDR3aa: CASKRDREGYSNQPQHF
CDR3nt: TGTGCCAGTAAGAGGGACAGGGAAGGGTATAGCAATCAGCCCCAGCATTTT

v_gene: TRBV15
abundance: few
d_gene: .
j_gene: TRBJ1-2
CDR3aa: CATSRGQANYGYTF
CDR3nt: TGTGCCACCAGCAGAGGACAGGCTAACTATGGCTACACCTTC

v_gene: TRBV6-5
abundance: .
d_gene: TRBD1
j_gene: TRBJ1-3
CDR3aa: CASSTGGTFGNTIYF
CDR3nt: TGTGCCAGCAGTACAGGGGGTACTTTCGGAAACACCATATATTTT

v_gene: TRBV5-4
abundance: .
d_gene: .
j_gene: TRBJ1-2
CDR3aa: CASSLRGRGAYGYTF
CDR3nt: TGTGCCAGCAGCTTGAGGGGTCGGGGTGCCTATGGCTACACCTTC

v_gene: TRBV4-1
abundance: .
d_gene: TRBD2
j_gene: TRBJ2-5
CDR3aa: CASSLNPSGGLQETQYF
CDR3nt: TGCGCCAGCAGCCTGAATCCTAGCGGGGGGCTCCAAGAGACCCAGTACTTC

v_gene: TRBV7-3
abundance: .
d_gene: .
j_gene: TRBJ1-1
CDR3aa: CASSRVQGITEAFF
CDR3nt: TGTGCCAGCAGCCGTGTCCAGGGTATAACTGAAGCTTTCTTT

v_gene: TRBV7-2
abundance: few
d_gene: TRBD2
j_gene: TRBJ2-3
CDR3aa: CASSSRKRGTTDTQYF
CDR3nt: TGTGCCAGCAGCTCGAGGAAGCGGGGGACCACAGATACGCAGTATTTT

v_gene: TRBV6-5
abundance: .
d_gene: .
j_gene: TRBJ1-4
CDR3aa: CASSRTTTNEKLFF
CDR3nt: TGTGCCAGCAGTCGAACCACGACTAATGAAAAACTGTTTTTT

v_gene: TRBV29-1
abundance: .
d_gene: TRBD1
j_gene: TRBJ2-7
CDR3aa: CSVEGTGYEQYF
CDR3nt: TGCAGCGTTGAAGGGACAGGGTACGAGCAGTACTTC

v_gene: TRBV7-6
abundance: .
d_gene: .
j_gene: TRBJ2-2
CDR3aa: CASSLGGRTTGELFF
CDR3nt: TGTGCCAGCAGCTTGGGAGGTCGGACCACCGGGGAGCTGTTTTTT

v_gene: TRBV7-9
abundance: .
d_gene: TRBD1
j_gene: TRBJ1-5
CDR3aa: CASSPGTGSGQPQHF
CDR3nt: TGTGCCAGCAGCCCCGGGACAGGGAGTGGTCAGCCCCAGCATTTT

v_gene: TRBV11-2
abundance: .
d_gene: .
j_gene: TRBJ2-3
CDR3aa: CASSLGIATDTQYF
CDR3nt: TGTGCCAGCAGCTTAGGAATCGCCACAGATACGCAGTATTTT

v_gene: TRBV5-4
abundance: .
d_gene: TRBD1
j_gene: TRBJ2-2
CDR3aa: CASSLGQGGTGELFF
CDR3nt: TGTGCCAGCAGCTTGGGACAGGGGGGGACCGGGGAGCTGTTTTTT

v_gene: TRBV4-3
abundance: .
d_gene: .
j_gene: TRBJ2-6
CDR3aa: CASSQDGFSGANVLTF
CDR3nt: TGCGCCAGCAGCCAAGATGGGTTCTCTGGGGCCAACGTCCTGACTTTC